Given below is one TCR beta chain in context. Its antigen is not identified. These data come from a study of cytomegalovirus exposure and HLA in healthy donors. Whole-study results and caveats: Cytomegalovirus association was assigned to about 150 TCR beta chains. TCR sequences were mostly rare, though some public TCRs occurred in many donors.

Sequencing was performed with immunoSEQ multiplex PCR; in TCRdb, only in-frame clones are kept and a portion is missing. The table has around 220,000 clones, around 88% seen once. Germline-derived CDR1 and CDR2 are SEHNR and FQNEAQ (reference sequence). The CDR3 runs 17 residues. With V trimmed by 3 bases and J by 0 bases, 9 bases remained unmatched. Specimen: PBMCs. The receptor comes from a woman aged 18 to 35 in good health and CMV-seronegative. The V call is TRBV7-9, the J call TRBJ1-2; 8 bases fit TRBD1. Here the CDR3 DNA reads TGTGCCAGCAGCTTCCAACAGGGGGTTGGAGCTAACTATGGCTACACCTTC. Its translation is CASSFQQGVGANYGYTF.